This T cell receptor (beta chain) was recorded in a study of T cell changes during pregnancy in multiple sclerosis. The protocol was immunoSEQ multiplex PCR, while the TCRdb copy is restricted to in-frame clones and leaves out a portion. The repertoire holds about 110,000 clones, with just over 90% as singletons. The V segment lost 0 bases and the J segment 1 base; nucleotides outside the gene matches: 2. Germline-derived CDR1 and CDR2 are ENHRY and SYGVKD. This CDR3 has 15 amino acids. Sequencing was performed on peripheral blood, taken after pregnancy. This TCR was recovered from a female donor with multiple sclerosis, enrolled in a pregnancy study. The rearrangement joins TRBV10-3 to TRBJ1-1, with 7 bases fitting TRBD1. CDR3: CAISESGQQNTEAFF. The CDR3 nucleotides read TGTGCCATCAGTGAGTCGGGACAGCAGAACACTGAAGCTTTCTTT.